Given below is one T cell receptor (beta chain) in context. Its antigen is unidentified. PCR involved 60 Vbeta and 13 Jbeta primers. Sequencing used immunoSEQ multiplex PCR; TCRdb keeps in-frame clones, though not all of them. This sample carries about 140,000 clones, 70% to 85% of them seen once, and the ten largest clones take 1.4% to 1.5%. The source of the sample is a study of cytomegalovirus exposure and HLA in healthy donors. Study details: A previous analysis identified 95 million to 120 million unique TCR beta sequences derived from around 200 million T cells.

Overall study results and limits: The only immune exposure information that was available was CMV serostatus. The listing of 150 to 200 TCR beta chains classed them as cytomegalovirus-associated.

Sequencing input: PBMCs. This clonotype was sampled from a man aged 30 to 45 in good health and CMV-seropositive.

CDR3 loop: CASSQVLQIGFYEQYF. CDR3 sequence (DNA): TGTGCCAGCAGCCAAGTGTTACAGATTGGCTTCTACGAGCAGTACTTC. The chain uses TRBV4-2 and TRBJ2-7; no firm D call. The length of the CDR3 is 16 residues. In germline, CDR1 is LGHNA, CDR2 YNFKEQ. V shed 1 base and J shed 3 bases, with 16 bases lying between them.